The 26 T cell receptor beta chains in this list originate from one sample, sequenced in a study of blood T cell repertoires in COVID-19. Profiled with immunoSEQ multiplex PCR; TCRdb holds only in-frame clones, not every one. In the table there are roughly 100,000 clones, about 85% of which are singletons. The specimen was peripheral blood. These receptors were obtained from a man between 45 and 60 years old with acute or convalescent COVID-19.

The chain links TRBV27 to TRBJ2-5, with D possibly being TRBD2 (5 bases). The ends were cut back, 2 bases at V and 5 bases at J, with 9 bases in the middle. The germline CDR1 and CDR2 sequences are MNHEY and SMNVEV (reference sequence). CDR3 size: 13 residues. The CDR3 DNA follows: TGTGCCAGCAGTTTAGGCGGGTGGGAGACCCAGTACTTC. Amino acids: CASSLGGWETQYF.

The chain combines TRBV12-3 or TRBV12-4 with TRBJ2-7; D uncertain. This CDR3 has 12 amino acids. V dropped 1 base and J dropped 6 bases, with 7 bases sitting between them. The CDR3 loop reads CASSLDFREQYF. In DNA form, the CDR3 reads TGTGCCAGCAGTTTAGATTTTCGCGAGCAGTACTTC.

V is TRBV6-4 and J is TRBJ1-3; D not certain. Germline V gene data show CDR1 as MRHNA and CDR2 as SNTAGT. This CDR3 spans 14 amino acids. V was trimmed by 2 bases and J by 0 bases, leaving 5 bases between them. CDR3 sequence (DNA): TGTGCCAGCAGTGACACGAGCTCTGGAAACACCATATATTTT. Translated, it gives CASSDTSSGNTIYF.

This rearrangement joins TRBV28 to TRBJ2-7, with 12 bases matching TRBD1. This CDR3 has 15 residues. Losses at the gene ends were 5 bases for V and 4 bases for J; bases not matched to a gene: 6. Germline V gene lookup returns CDR1 MDHEN and CDR2 SYDVKM. The CDR3 reads CASSEGTGGIYEQYF. CDR3 DNA: TGTGCCAGCAGTGAAGGGACAGGGGGCATTTACGAGCAGTACTTC.

The V and J genes are TRBV6-5 and TRBJ2-3; 7 nucleotides agree with TRBD2. The CDR3 has 14 amino acids. Germline V gene data show CDR1 as MNHEY and CDR2 as SVGAGI. V lost 6 bases, J lost 1 base, and 4 bases stayed unmatched. CDR3 sequence: CASRRTSGTDTQYF. The CDR3 nucleotides read TGTGCCAGCAGACGCACTAGCGGCACAGATACGCAGTATTTT.

The chain has TRBV5-1 and TRBJ2-3; TRBD2 aligns across 9 bases. This CDR3 contains 16 residues. Unmatched junction bases numbered 4, after V lost 0 bases and J lost 2 bases. The germline gives CDR1 SGHRS, CDR2 YFSETQ. The CDR3 here is CASSLALAGLTDTQYF. CDR3 nucleotides: TGCGCCAGCAGCTTGGCACTAGCGGGCCTCACAGATACGCAGTATTTT. The full variable domain, rest sourced from reference TRBV5-1 and TRBJ2-3, is KAGVTQTPRYLIKTRGQQVTLSCSPISGHRSVSWYQQTPGQGLQFLFEYFSETQRNKGNFPGRFSGRQFSNSRSEMNVSTLELGDSALYLCASSLALAGLTDTQYFGPGTRLTVL.

This clone was detected once. The CDR3 region has the DNA TGCGCCAGCAGCTTGGGCGCAGGGTCGGGCAATCAGCCCCAGCATTTT. Its protein is CASSLGAGSGNQPQHF. This rearrangement joins TRBV5-1 to TRBJ1-5, with a weak D call TRBD1 (5 bases). The CDR3 contains 16 residues. Germline V gives CDR1 SGHRS, CDR2 YFSETQ. V gave up 0 bases and J gave up 2 bases, with 12 bases separating them.

V usage is TRBV30 and J usage is TRBJ1-6; 7 bases line up with TRBD1. Trimming cost V 2 bases and J 10 bases; bases outside gene matches: 8. The CDR3 is made up of 14 amino acids. Germline V gene data show CDR1 as GTSNPN and CDR2 as SVGIG (reference sequence). The CDR3 nucleotides read TGTGCCTGGAGTATGACAACAGGGGACTCACCCCTCCACTTT. Translating it yields CAWSMTTGDSPLHF.

The V call is TRBV2, the J call TRBJ2-1, with 8 bases that match TRBD2. Per germline, CDR1 SNHLY and CDR2 FYNNEI. V dropped 7 bases and J dropped 9; count of bases not matched to a gene: 5. CDR3 length equals 12 residues. The DNA for the CDR3 is TGTGCCAGCACGGGAGGGAGGTTTGAGCAGTTCTTC. This encodes CASTGGRFEQFF.

The rearrangement links TRBV27 to TRBJ1-5; no firm D call. The CDR3 sequence is 15 residues long. Germline-derived CDR1 and CDR2 are MNHEY and SMNVEV (reference sequence). Between the trimmed V and J ends, which lost 0 bases and 0 bases, there was a span of 6 bases. The CDR3 region has the DNA TGTGCCAGCAGTTTATCACAGCCTAGCAATCAGCCCCAGCATTTT. Translating gives CASSLSQPSNQPQHF.

This clone was detected once. The chain carries TRBV9 and TRBJ1-4; TRBD1 matches at 10 bases. The length of the CDR3 is 14 residues. V lost 2 bases and J lost 6; bases outside the gene matches: 1. The germline V gene has CDR1 SGDLS and CDR2 YYNGEE. CDR3 DNA sequence: TGTGCCAGCAGCGTTGGGACAGGGGATGAAAAACTGTTTTTT. This gives the protein CASSVGTGDEKLFF.

This chain joins TRBV19 and TRBJ1-1; TRBD1 matches 11 bases. V was clipped by 5 bases and J by 8 bases; unmatched bases: 7. Germline CDR1 LNHDA, CDR2 SQIVND (reference sequence). The CDR3 contains 14 residues. The CDR3 here is CASSAPGQGEEAFF. The CDR3 bases are TGTGCCAGTAGTGCGCCGGGACAGGGGGAGGAAGCTTTCTTT.

This clone was recorded only once. The V and J genes are TRBV11-3 and TRBJ2-1; 10 nucleotides match TRBD1. V dropped 5 bases and J dropped 8; count of bases not matched to a gene: 12. Germline values: CDR1 SGHNT, CDR2 YENEEA. The CDR3 spans 16 residues. The CDR3 is CASSPGGDRGKDEQFF. The CDR3 DNA is TGTGCCAGCAGCCCCGGGGGGGACAGGGGAAAGGATGAGCAGTTCTTC.

V gene TRBV14 combines with J gene TRBJ2-2, with 10 bases matching TRBD1. This CDR3 comprises 15 residues. Per germline, CDR1 SGHDN and CDR2 FVKESK. The V gene end was trimmed by 4 bases and the J gene end by 5 bases; junction bases not matched to a gene: 4. The CDR3 here is CASSPGTGETGELFF. DNA of the CDR3: TGTGCCAGCAGCCCGGGGACAGGGGAAACCGGGGAGCTGTTTTTT.

This sequence joins TRBV9 and TRBJ2-3; tentative D call: TRBD2 (6 bases). The CDR3 is 15 residues long. Germline V CDR1 and CDR2: SGDLS, YYNGEE. Trimming shortened V by 7 bases and J by 4 bases, and 19 bases separated the two germline ends. The CDR3 coding sequence is TGTGCCAGCGAGGGTGTCGAGGGAGGACCAGATACGCAGTATTTT. Protein: CASEGVEGGPDTQYF.

This sequence joins TRBV12-3 or TRBV12-4 and TRBJ1-2, with D uncertain. Trimming removed 1 base at V and 10 bases at J, with 13 bases between. The CDR3 has 13 amino acids. The CDR3 protein is CASSLGSSATYTF. CDR3 nucleotide sequence: TGTGCCAGCAGTTTAGGAAGCTCAGCGACCTACACCTTC.

The V call is TRBV19, the J call TRBJ2-3; 9 bases align to TRBD1. The germline V gene has CDR1 LNHDA and CDR2 SQIVND (reference sequence). The ends lost 7 bases at V and 8 bases at J; junction bases unmatched: 10. The CDR3 consists of 14 residues. CDR3 in amino acids: CASTLTGGESTQYF. Written as DNA, the CDR3 is TGTGCCAGTACCCTGACAGGGGGTGAGAGTACGCAGTATTTT.

This chain links TRBV27 with TRBJ2-7; TRBD2 matches at 15 bases. The length of the CDR3 is 16 residues. The ends lost 2 bases at V and 3 bases at J; junction bases unmatched: 2. Germline V gene sequence: CDR1 MNHEY, CDR2 SMNVEV (reference sequence). The CDR3 DNA follows: TGTGCCAGCAGTTTACGGGGACTAGCGGGGGGCTACGAGCAGTACTTC. Translating it yields CASSLRGLAGGYEQYF.

This clone occurred a few times. CDR3 residues: CASSGTGWMDEQFF. The CDR3 bases are TGTGCCAGCAGCGGGACAGGGTGGATGGATGAGCAGTTCTTC. The gene calls are TRBV7-9 and TRBJ2-1, with 9 bases aligning to TRBD1. The V gene end was trimmed by 5 bases and the J gene end by 8 bases; junction bases not matched to a gene: 7. CDR1 is SEHNR, CDR2 FQNEAQ, per germline (reference sequence). This CDR3 spans 14 amino acids.

The J gene is TRBJ2-1, the V gene TRBV10-3, with 10 bases fitting TRBD2. The germline CDR1 and CDR2 sequences are ENHRY and SYGVKD. V trimming: 2 bases; J trimming: 8 bases; junction bases outside the gene matches: 9. The CDR3 contains 16 residues. This CDR3 reads CAISEKREGLRDEQFF. The CDR3, as DNA: TGTGCCATCAGTGAGAAGCGGGAGGGTCTTCGGGATGAGCAGTTCTTC.

This chain joins TRBV6-2 or TRBV6-3 and TRBJ2-2; 9 nucleotides align to TRBD1. Unmatched junction bases numbered 11, after V lost 1 base and J lost 2 bases. The CDR3 is 19 amino acids. The germline V gene has CDR1 MNHEY and CDR2 SVGEGT. This chain's CDR3 is CASSYLARGQGLNTGELFF. The CDR3, as DNA: TGTGCCAGCAGTTACTTGGCAAGGGGACAGGGCCTAAACACCGGGGAGCTGTTTTTT.

The chain employs TRBV30 and TRBJ2-1; 11 bases are a match to TRBD2. Trimming took 4 bases from V and 5 from J; bases not matched to a gene: 10. There are 16 residues in the CDR3. Germline assignment: CDR1 GTSNPN and CDR2 SVGIG (reference sequence). The CDR3 spells CAWTFLAGGLNNEQFF. The CDR3 DNA reads as TGTGCCTGGACCTTCTTAGCGGGAGGGTTAAACAATGAGCAGTTCTTC.

The chain uses TRBV7-9 and TRBJ1-2; no definite D call. The V gene's germline CDR1 is SEHNR and CDR2 FQNEAQ (reference sequence). This CDR3 region has 16 residues. V lost 0 bases to trimming and J lost 0 bases, with 11 bases between them. The CDR3 is CASSLARRTPNYGYTF. CDR3 DNA: TGTGCCAGCAGCTTAGCGCGGCGGACTCCTAACTATGGCTACACCTTC.

The chain combines TRBV7-9 with TRBJ2-1, with 10 positions matching TRBD1. V gave up 5 bases and J gave up 5 bases; unmatched junction bases: 6. CDR1 SEHNR and CDR2 FQNEAQ come from the germline V gene (reference sequence). The CDR3 is 15 residues long. In DNA, the CDR3 is TGTGCCAGCAGCCGCCGGGACAGGGGCAACAATGAGCAGTTCTTC. Translating it yields CASSRRDRGNNEQFF.

The chain has TRBV28 and TRBJ2-2; D remains unclear. The V gene's germline CDR1 is MDHEN and CDR2 SYDVKM. The CDR3 is 15 residues long. V lost 2 bases and J 0 bases, leaving 7 bases between the germline ends. CDR3 bases: TGTGCCAGCAGTTTACGTCAGTCGAACACCGGGGAGCTGTTTTTT. It encodes CASSLRQSNTGELFF.

The chain couples TRBV18 to TRBJ1-1, with D tentatively TRBD1 (5 bases). Trimming cost V 3 bases and J 2 bases, with 16 bases left between them. The length of the CDR3 is 16 residues. CDR1 and CDR2 from the germline V gene are KGHSH and LQKENI. The CDR3 sequence is CASSPFLAGPNTEAFF. CDR3 in DNA: TGTGCCAGCTCACCTTTTCTGGCAGGGCCCAACACTGAAGCTTTCTTT.